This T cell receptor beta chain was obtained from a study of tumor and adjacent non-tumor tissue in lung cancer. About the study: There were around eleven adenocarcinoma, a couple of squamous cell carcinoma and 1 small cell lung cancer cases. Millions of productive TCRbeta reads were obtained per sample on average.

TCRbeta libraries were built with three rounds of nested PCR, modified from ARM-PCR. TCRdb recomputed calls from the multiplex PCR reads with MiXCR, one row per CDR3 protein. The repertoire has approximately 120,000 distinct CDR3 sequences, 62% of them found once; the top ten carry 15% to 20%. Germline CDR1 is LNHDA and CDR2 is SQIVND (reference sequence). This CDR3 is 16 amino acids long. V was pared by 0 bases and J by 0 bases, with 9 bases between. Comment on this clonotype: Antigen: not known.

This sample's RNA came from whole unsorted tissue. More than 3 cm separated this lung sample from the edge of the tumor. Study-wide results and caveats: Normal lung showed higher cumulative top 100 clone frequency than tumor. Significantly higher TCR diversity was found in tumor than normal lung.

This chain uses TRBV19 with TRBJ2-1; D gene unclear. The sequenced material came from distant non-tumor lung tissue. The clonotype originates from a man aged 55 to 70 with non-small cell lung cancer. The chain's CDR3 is CASSIDPLLSYNEQFF. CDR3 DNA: TGTGCCAGTAGTATAGATCCTTTACTCTCCTACAATGAGCAGTTCTTC.